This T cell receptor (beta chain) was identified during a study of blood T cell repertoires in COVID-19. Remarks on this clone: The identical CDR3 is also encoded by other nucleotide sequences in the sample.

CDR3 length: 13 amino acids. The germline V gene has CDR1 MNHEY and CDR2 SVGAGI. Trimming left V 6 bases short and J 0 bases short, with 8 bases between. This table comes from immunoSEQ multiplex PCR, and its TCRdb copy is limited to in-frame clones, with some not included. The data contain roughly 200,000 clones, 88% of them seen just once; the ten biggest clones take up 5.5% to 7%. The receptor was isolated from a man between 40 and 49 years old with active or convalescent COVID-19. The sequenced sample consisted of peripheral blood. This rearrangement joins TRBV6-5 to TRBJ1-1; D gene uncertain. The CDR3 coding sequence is TGTGCCAGCAGCTCTTCGGTGAACACTGAAGCTTTCTTT. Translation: CASSSSVNTEAFF.